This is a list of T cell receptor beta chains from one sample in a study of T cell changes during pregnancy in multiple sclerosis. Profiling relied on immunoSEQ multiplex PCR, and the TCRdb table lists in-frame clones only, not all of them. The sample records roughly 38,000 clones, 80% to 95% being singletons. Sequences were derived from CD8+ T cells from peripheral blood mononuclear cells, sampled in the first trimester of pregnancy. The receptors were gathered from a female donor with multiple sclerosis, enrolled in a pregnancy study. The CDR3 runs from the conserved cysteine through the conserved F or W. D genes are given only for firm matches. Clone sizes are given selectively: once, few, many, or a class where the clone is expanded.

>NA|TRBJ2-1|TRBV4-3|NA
CASSQESGSKYNEQFF
TGCGCCAGCAGCCAAGAATCCGGGAGCAAATACAATGAGCAGTTCTTC
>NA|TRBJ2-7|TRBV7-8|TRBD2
CASSAGTSGRTYEQYF
TGTGCCAGCAGCGCAGGGACTAGCGGGAGAACCTACGAGCAGTACTTC
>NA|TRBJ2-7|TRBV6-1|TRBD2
CASSEDGDWRGGRGEQYF
TGTGCCAGCAGTGAAGATGGGGACTGGCGGGGGGGCCGCGGGGAGCAGTACTTC
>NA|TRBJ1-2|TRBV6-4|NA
CASQTGGYTF
TGTGCCAGCCAGACCGGGGGCTACACCTTC
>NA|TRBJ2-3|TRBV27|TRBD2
CASSPSPGLATDTQYF
TGTGCCAGCAGTCCTTCTCCGGGACTAGCGACAGATACGCAGTATTTT
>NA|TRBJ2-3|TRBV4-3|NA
CASSQDLGAGITNTQYF
TGCGCCAGCAGCCAAGATCTAGGGGCAGGTATAACGAATACGCAGTATTTT
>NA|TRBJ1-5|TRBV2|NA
CASSEAWGGSEQPQHF
TGTGCCAGCAGTGAAGCGTGGGGGGGTTCGGAGCAGCCCCAGCATTTT
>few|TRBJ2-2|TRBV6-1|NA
CASSEVADTGELFF
TGTGCCAGCAGTGAAGTTGCGGACACCGGGGAGCTGTTTTTT
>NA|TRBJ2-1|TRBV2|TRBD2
CASSDWGGGQFF
TGTGCCAGCAGTGATTGGGGGGGAGGGCAGTTCTTC
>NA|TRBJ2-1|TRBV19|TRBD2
CASSIVHSGSNEQFF
TGTGCCAGTAGTATAGTTCATAGCGGGAGCAATGAGCAGTTCTTC
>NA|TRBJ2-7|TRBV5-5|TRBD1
CASSFPGQGYEQYF
TGTGCCAGCAGCTTTCCGGGACAGGGGTACGAGCAGTACTTC
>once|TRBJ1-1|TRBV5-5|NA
CASSLTEYPEAFF
TGTGCCAGCAGCTTGACAGAGTACCCTGAAGCTTTCTTT
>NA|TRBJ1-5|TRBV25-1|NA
CASSGQSSNQPQHF
TGTGCCAGCAGTGGCCAGTCTAGCAATCAGCCCCAGCATTTT
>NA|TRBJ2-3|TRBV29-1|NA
CSVEDWLDQSTDTQYF
TGCAGCGTTGAAGATTGGCTAGACCAGAGCACAGATACGCAGTATTTT
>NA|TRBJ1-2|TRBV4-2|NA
CASSQEESNQEHGYTF
TGTGCCAGCAGCCAAGAAGAGAGTAACCAGGAACATGGCTACACCTTC
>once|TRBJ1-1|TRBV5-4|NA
CASSLPEENTEAFF
TGTGCCAGCAGCTTGCCAGAAGAGAACACTGAAGCTTTCTTT
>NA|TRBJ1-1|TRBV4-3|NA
CASSQGSGATEAFF
TGCGCCAGCAGCCAAGGATCAGGGGCAACTGAAGCTTTCTTT
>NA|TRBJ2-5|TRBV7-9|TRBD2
CASSSTILAGEPQETQYF
TGTGCCAGCAGCTCGACAATCCTAGCGGGGGAACCTCAAGAGACCCAGTACTTC
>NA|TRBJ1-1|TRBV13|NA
CASSGAYTEAFF
TGTGCCAGCAGCGGGGCGTACACTGAAGCTTTCTTT
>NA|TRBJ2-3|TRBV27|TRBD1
CASRIRPVGGADTQYF
TGTGCCAGCAGGATTCGCCCTGTAGGGGGCGCAGATACGCAGTATTTT
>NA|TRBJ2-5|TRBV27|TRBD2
CASSFGTSYRETQYF
TGTGCCAGCAGTTTTGGGACTAGTTATCGAGAGACCCAGTACTTC
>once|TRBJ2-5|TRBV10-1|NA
CASSGLQGNREETQYF
TGCGCCAGCAGTGGACTTCAGGGTAACAGGGAAGAGACCCAGTACTTC
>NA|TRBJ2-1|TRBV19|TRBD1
CASTGIRDRVMSEQFF
TGTGCCAGTACTGGGATAAGGGACAGGGTGATGAGTGAGCAGTTCTTC
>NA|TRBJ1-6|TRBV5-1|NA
CASSYGVSSYNSPLHF
TGCGCCAGCAGCTACGGGGTCAGCTCCTATAATTCACCCCTCCACTTT
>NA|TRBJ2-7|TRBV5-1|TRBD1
CASSSGTAMAYEQYF
TGCGCCAGCAGCTCGGGGACAGCCATGGCCTACGAGCAGTACTTC
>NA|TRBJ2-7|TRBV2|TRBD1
CASAGQGSYEQYF
TGTGCCAGCGCCGGACAGGGATCCTACGAGCAGTACTTC
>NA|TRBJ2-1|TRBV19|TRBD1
CASTSGTGNWNEQFF
TGTGCCAGTACCTCCGGGACAGGGAATTGGAATGAGCAGTTCTTC